This entry lists 28 T cell receptor beta chains sequenced from one sample in a study of metastatic and nonmetastatic thyroid tumors. Before thyroid surgery, none of the patients had received any treatment. TCRdb re-called clones via MiXCR from the PCR reads. The sample has tens of thousands of clones, approximately 24% seen once. Input material: tumor tissue. Receptors originate from a female donor with papillary thyroid cancer or a benign thyroid nodule (not recorded which). Some clones in this sample may be carry-over from other donors' samples.

This clone was recorded many times. The chain is built from TRBV12-5 and TRBJ1-2, with unresolved D. V gave up 5 bases and J gave up 2 bases, with 9 bases separating them. Looked up from germline, CDR1 is LGHNT and CDR2 is FRNRAP. The CDR3 consists of 13 residues. The CDR3, as DNA: TGTGCTAGTGGTACACAGACGAACTATGGCTACACCTTC. Encoded protein: CASGTQTNYGYTF.

This clone was detected a few times. V and J are TRBV12-3 or TRBV12-4 and TRBJ2-3; D not certain. The CDR3 covers 12 residues. V was cut by 3 bases and J by 6 bases, with 7 bases left in between. The CDR3 is CASSFARDTQYF. CDR3 sequence (DNA): TGTGCCAGCAGTTTTGCTAGGGATACGCAGTATTTT.

This clone was picked up many times. A much larger clone lies a single base off, so this may be a read error. This chain joins TRBV7-8 and TRBJ2-7, with unresolved D. The CDR3 is 12 residues long. Germline V gene data show CDR1 as SGHVS and CDR2 as FQNEAQ. The CDR3: CASGLGIYEQYF. The CDR3 DNA follows: TGTGCCAGCGGCTTGGGAATCTACGAGCAGTACTTC.

This clone was recorded only once. This chain uses TRBV20-1 with TRBJ2-7, with a weak D call TRBD2 (5 bases). The CDR3 is 15 amino acids. V lost 3 bases to trimming and J lost 5 bases, with 20 bases between them. CDR1 DFQATT and CDR2 SNEGSKA come from the germline V gene (reference sequence). In DNA, the CDR3 is TGCAGTGCTAGTTGGGCGACCGGGAACAAGAACGAGCAGTACTTC. Translated: CSASWATGNKNEQYF.

V and J are TRBV6-1 and TRBJ2-7, with a tentative D call TRBD2 (7 bases). V shed 7 bases and J shed 0 bases, with 16 bases lying between them. The CDR3 totals 15 residues. Germline assignment: CDR1 MNHNS and CDR2 SASEGT. The DNA for the CDR3 is TGTGCCAGCATCCCTAGGGGGGGGATCTCCTACGAGCAGTACTTC. Amino acids: CASIPRGGISYEQYF.

The chain has TRBV2 and TRBJ1-5; maybe TRBD1 (5 bases). CDR1 SNHLY and CDR2 FYNNEI come from the germline V gene. The CDR3 is 14 residues long. Deletions cut 7 bases from V and 2 bases from J, with 12 bases between. CDR3 residues: CASNGGGGNQPQHF. CDR3 DNA: TGTGCCAGCAATGGGGGGGGAGGCAATCAGCCCCAGCATTTT. The variable domain in full, completed from reference TRBV2 and TRBJ1-5, reads EPEVTQTPSHQVTQMGQEVILRCVPISNHLYFYWYRQILGQKVEFLVSFYNNEISEKSEIFDDQFSVERPDGSNFTLKIRSTKLEDSAMYFCASNGGGGNQPQHFGDGTRLSIL.

The chain employs TRBV20-1 and TRBJ1-1; possible D gene TRBD1, 6 bases. Looked up from germline, CDR1 is DFQATT and CDR2 is SNEGSKA (reference sequence). The V end was cut by 4 bases, the J end by 1 base, with 10 bases between. CDR3 length: 13 amino acids. CDR3 sequence reads: CSATTGRNTEAFF. The CDR3 DNA sequence: TGCAGTGCTACGACAGGTCGGAACACTGAAGCTTTCTTT.

Ten or more counts support this clone. The chain uses TRBV4-1 and TRBJ2-7, with 10 bases lining up with TRBD2. Trimming at V came to 4 bases and at J to 1 base, leaving 4 bases not matched to a gene. The length of the CDR3 is 15 residues. The V gene's germline CDR1 is MGHRA and CDR2 YSYEKL. The CDR3 loop reads CASSLTSGASYEQYF. The CDR3 nucleotides read TGCGCCAGCAGCCTAACTAGCGGGGCTTCCTACGAGCAGTACTTC.

To note about this clone: A clone one base away is much larger, so this may be a read error. The gene calls are TRBV2 and TRBJ2-3; TRBD1 matches at 7 bases. The CDR3 is 14 amino acids. Per germline, CDR1 SNHLY and CDR2 FYNNEI. The CDR3 loop is CACSDTTGTDTQYF. CDR3 DNA: TGTGCCTGCAGTGACACGACAGGGACAGATACGCAGTATTTT.

The sample holds many counts of this clone. Relative to the germline gene, one junction end is altered; a read error may explain this. The chain couples TRBV24-1 to TRBJ2-7; weak D call: TRBD1 (6 bases). This CDR3 comprises 12 residues. Germline V gene sequence: CDR1 KGHDR, CDR2 SFDVKD. CDR3 nucleotides: TGTGCCACCGGGGACAACTCCTACGAGCGGTACTTC. Translation: CATGDNSYERYF.

This clone was recorded many times. The chain has TRBV11-1 and TRBJ2-7; TRBD1 matches 10 bases. The CDR3 has 15 residues. The germline CDR1 and CDR2 sequences are SGHAT and FQDESV (reference sequence). V dropped 0 bases and J dropped 2; count of bases not matched to a gene: 1. The CDR3 nucleotides are TGTGCCAGCAGCTTAGCAGGGACAGGGGCCTACGAGCAGTACTTC. This translates into CASSLAGTGAYEQYF.

Sample share makes this clone medium-sized (0.01 to 0.1%). The genes are TRBV6-2 or TRBV6-3 and TRBJ1-6; 8 bases are shared with TRBD1. V was pared by 2 bases and J by 10 bases, with 4 bases of the junction left unmatched. Germline V lookup: CDR1 MNHEY, CDR2 SVGEGT. The CDR3 sequence is 14 residues long. Written as DNA, the CDR3 is TGTGCCAGCAGTTACGGGACAGGAGGGTCACCCCTCCACTTT. It codes for CASSYGTGGSPLHF.

The CDR3 region has the DNA TGCAGTGCCAAAAAATGGACTAGCGGGAGGTACGCGAACACCGGGGAGCTGTTTTTT. It translates to CSAKKWTSGRYANTGELFF. The rearrangement links TRBV20-1 to TRBJ2-2, with 14 bases identical to TRBD2. V shed 6 bases and J 0 bases; nucleotides not matched to a gene: 12. There are 19 residues in the CDR3. Per germline, CDR1 DFQATT and CDR2 SNEGSKA (reference sequence).

J is TRBJ2-7 and V is TRBV11-2; the match to TRBD2 covers 11 bases. After removal of 4 bases from V and 4 bases from J, the junction contained 9 bases not matched to a gene. The CDR3 has 16 amino acids. Germline V gives CDR1 SGHAT, CDR2 FQNNGV. DNA for the CDR3: TGTGCCAGCAGCTCGGTACTAGCGGGGGTGGTGTACGAGCAGTACTTC. Its protein product is CASSSVLAGVVYEQYF.

This clone was seen at least ten times. The rearrangement links TRBV3-1 to TRBJ1-2, with TRBD1 as a possible D gene (6 bases). The germline CDR1 and CDR2 sequences are LGHDT and YNNKEL (reference sequence). V was pared by 8 bases and J by 6 bases, with 19 bases between. This CDR3 spans 14 amino acids. DNA for the CDR3: TGTGCCAGCCACAACAGGGCGAGAAACGATGGCTACACCTTC. Its protein product is CASHNRARNDGYTF.

This chain connects TRBV7-2 to TRBJ1-1, with a possible D match to TRBD1 (6 bases). Trimming pared 1 base from V and 7 bases from J, leaving 16 bases between. Germline loops: CDR1 SGHTA, CDR2 FQGNSA. The CDR3 extends over 15 amino acids. The CDR3 sequence is CASSLGSGLQGEAFF. The CDR3 DNA reads TGTGCCAGCAGCTTAGGATCGGGTTTACAGGGTGAAGCTTTCTTT.

This clone was seen a few times. This sequence joins TRBV28 and TRBJ2-5; D may be TRBD2 (6 bases). V was shortened by 6 bases and J by 2 bases, with 16 bases between the two germline ends. From germline, CDR1 is MDHEN and CDR2 SYDVKM. This CDR3 region has 15 residues. CDR3 sequence: CASSRSLADQETQYF. CDR3 sequence (DNA): TGTGCCAGCAGCCGGTCATTAGCGGATCAAGAGACCCAGTACTTC.

This clone occurred many times. A single base separates this from a much larger clone, so it may be a read error. The chain uses TRBV5-5 and TRBJ2-7, with no clear D. Between the trimmed V and J ends, which lost 4 bases and 6 bases, there was a span of 17 bases. From germline, CDR1 is SGHKS and CDR2 YYEKEE (reference sequence). This CDR3 has 14 residues. Here the CDR3 reads CASSPLFSKVEQYF. The CDR3 DNA follows: TGTGCCAGCAGCCCATTATTTAGCAAGGTCGAGCAGTACTTC.

This chain joins TRBV5-1 and TRBJ2-7, with D hard to call. The CDR3 runs 14 residues. V gave up 1 base and J gave up 2 bases, with 10 bases separating them. CDR1 SGHRS and CDR2 YFSETQ come from the germline V gene. This chain's CDR3 is CASSLSATTYEQYF. The CDR3 bases are TGCGCCAGCAGCTTGAGCGCCACAACCTACGAGCAGTACTTC.

This clone was seen many times. This chain joins TRBV3-1 and TRBJ1-1; no definite D call. The V end lost 0 bases, the J end lost 6 bases, and 5 bases lay between the germline ends. Germline CDR1 and CDR2: LGHDT and YNNKEL (reference sequence). The CDR3 contains 12 residues. The CDR3 region is CASSQDKAEAFF. Written as DNA, the CDR3 is TGTGCCAGCAGCCAAGATAAGGCTGAAGCTTTCTTT.

The genes are TRBV25-1 and TRBJ2-2; D gene unclear. This CDR3 comprises 13 residues. Trimming pared 6 bases from V and 7 bases from J, leaving 12 bases between. Germline V gives CDR1 MGHDK, CDR2 SYGVNS. In DNA, the CDR3 is TGTGCCAGCAGCTTGACGGAGATCGGGGAGCTGTTTTTT. This sequence encodes CASSLTEIGELFF.

Many counts were recorded for this clone. This chain connects TRBV9 to TRBJ1-3; D remains ambiguous. The CDR3 loop spans 15 amino acids. Trimming shortened V by 4 bases and J by 4 bases, and 15 bases separated the two germline ends. The germline V gene has CDR1 SGDLS and CDR2 YYNGEE. The CDR3 reads CASSPEVDLGNTIYF. The CDR3 region has the DNA TGTGCCAGCAGCCCGGAGGTGGACTTAGGAAACACCATATATTTT.

This chain joins TRBV18 and TRBJ2-3, with a possible D match to TRBD2 (6 bases). The CDR3 is 16 residues long. The V end was cut by 2 bases, the J end by 1 base, with 13 bases between. The V gene's germline CDR1 is KGHSH and CDR2 LQKENI. CDR3 DNA: TGTGCCAGCTCACCAGGAGGGAATCCCGGCACAGATACGCAGTATTTT. Translated: CASSPGGNPGTDTQYF.

Sample share makes this clone medium-sized (0.01 to 0.1%). This chain joins TRBV12-3 or TRBV12-4 and TRBJ2-1; TRBD2 matches at 8 bases. V lost 6 bases, J lost 8 bases, and 12 bases stayed unmatched. This CDR3 is 15 amino acids long. CDR3 DNA sequence: TGTGCCAGCAGGGCCCGGAGCGGGAGTATGTATGAGCAGTTCTTC. Residues: CASRARSGSMYEQFF.

This clone was recorded many times. The chain uses TRBV28 and TRBJ2-2; 10 nucleotides align to TRBD1. V lost 4 bases, J lost 4 bases, and 3 bases stayed unmatched. Germline CDR1 MDHEN, CDR2 SYDVKM. The CDR3 is 15 amino acids. CDR3 amino acids: CASSSGQGVTGELFF. Written as DNA, the CDR3 is TGTGCCAGCAGTTCAGGACAGGGGGTCACCGGGGAGCTGTTTTTT.

V gene TRBV12-3 or TRBV12-4 combines with J gene TRBJ2-2; D gene ambiguous. The V end was cut by 1 base, the J end by 10 bases, with 19 bases between. This CDR3 contains 16 residues. In DNA, the CDR3 is TGTGCCAGCAGTTTAGGGGCTGAGACCTATGGCGAGGAGCTGTTTTTT. As protein: CASSLGAETYGEELFF.

The chain is built from TRBV20-1 and TRBJ2-1; D gene ambiguous. This CDR3 is built from 12 residues. Trimming shortened V by 8 bases and J by 5 bases, and 13 bases separated the two germline ends. Germline assignment: CDR1 DFQATT and CDR2 SNEGSKA (reference sequence). Here the CDR3 DNA reads TGCAGTACTGGGGTGACCAACAATGAGCAGTTCTTC. Protein sequence: CSTGVTNNEQFF.

The chain is built from TRBV7-3 and TRBJ1-4; D unresolved. The germline gives CDR1 SGHTA, CDR2 FQGTGA. The CDR3 loop spans 13 amino acids. The V end lost 3 bases, the J end lost 7 bases, and 9 bases lay between the germline ends. CDR3 DNA sequence: TGTGCCAGCAGCTTCCGGGAGGGTGAAAAACTGTTTTTT. Amino acids: CASSFREGEKLFF.